The 25 T cell receptor beta chains listed next were all sequenced from one sample in a study of vaccination and CD4 T cells after COVID-19. Cultured CD4+ T-cell DNA underwent Oncomine TCR Beta short-read sequencing. MiXCR was run by TCRdb on the PCR reads, yielding one entry per CDR3 protein. The sample lists over 8,500 distinct CDR3 sequences, 46% occurring once. These receptors have no known antigen. Noted treatment: approximately 10-day PBMC culture with coronavirus spike peptide pools or control peptides (ViraFEST assay). Sequencing used CD4+ T cells from blood, cultured in vitro. All receptors derive from a human donor who had recovered from COVID-19.

The genes are TRBV2 and TRBJ2-1, with 9 bases that match TRBD1. Germline values: CDR1 SNHLY, CDR2 FYNNEI. V dropped 7 bases and J dropped 6; count of bases not matched to a gene: 7. The CDR3 spans 14 residues. The CDR3 nucleotides are TGTGCCAGCAACCGGGACAGGGACCCCAATGAGCAGTTCTTC. Encoded protein: CASNRDRDPNEQFF.

This clonotype appeared a few times. The chain uses TRBV2 and TRBJ1-1; D unclear. The V end was cut by 7 bases, the J end by 0 bases, with 15 bases between. Looked up from germline, CDR1 is SNHLY and CDR2 is FYNNEI. This CDR3 spans 15 amino acids. CDR3 amino acids: CASILMGVLNTEAFF. In DNA, the CDR3 is TGTGCCAGCATCCTTATGGGAGTGCTGAACACTGAAGCTTTCTTT.

This clonotype was seen a handful of times. The chain has TRBV30 and TRBJ1-2, with TRBD1 matching 9 bases. The CDR3 loop spans 17 amino acids. V was clipped by 1 base and J by 5 bases; unmatched bases: 14. Germline V gives CDR1 GTSNPN, CDR2 SVGIG (reference sequence). CDR3: CAWSASRGQGRLYGYTF. The CDR3 DNA follows: TGTGCCTGGAGTGCCTCCCGCGGACAGGGGAGGCTTTATGGCTACACCTTC.

This chain uses TRBV12-3 or TRBV12-4 with TRBJ2-1, with 7 bases matching TRBD2. CDR3 size: 12 residues. V lost 7 bases, J lost 9 bases, and 6 bases stayed unmatched. Here the CDR3 reads CASNLPGGEQFF. The CDR3 nucleotides read TGTGCCAGCAATCTCCCGGGGGGTGAGCAGTTCTTC.

This clonotype was seen only once. The CDR3 loop reads CAWSVPRLAGGSTDTQYF. CDR3 nucleotide sequence: TGTGCCTGGAGTGTACCCCGACTAGCGGGGGGATCCACAGATACGCAGTATTTT. V gene TRBV30 combines with J gene TRBJ2-3; 13 nucleotides line up with TRBD2. CDR1 is GTSNPN, CDR2 SVGIG, per germline (reference sequence). The CDR3 is 18 residues long. The J segment lost 2 bases and the V segment lost 0 bases, leaving 8 bases of the junction unmatched.

This chain uses TRBV15 with TRBJ2-3, with 12 bases that match TRBD1. This CDR3 contains 17 residues. The trim removed 1 base at V and 4 bases at J, leaving 6 bases unmatched. Germline CDR1 is LNHNV and CDR2 is YYDKDF (reference sequence). CDR3 sequence reads: CATSRGGTGGLSDTQYF. The CDR3 DNA reads TGTGCCACCAGCAGAGGGGGGACAGGGGGCCTCTCAGATACGCAGTATTTT.

The rearrangement joins TRBV6-2 or TRBV6-3 to TRBJ1-5; a weak D match, TRBD1 (5 bases). The V end lost 6 bases, the J end lost 4 bases, and 13 bases lay between the germline ends. The CDR3 contains 14 residues. Germline-derived CDR1 and CDR2 are MNHEY and SVGEGT. The CDR3 region has the DNA TGTGCCAGCAGCCTCGGGGCCAAAAATCAGCCCCAGCATTTT. Translation: CASSLGAKNQPQHF.

This chain connects TRBV3-1 to TRBJ1-2; D is unclear. V lost 5 bases, J lost 6 bases, and 10 bases lay in between. Germline-derived CDR1 and CDR2 are LGHDT and YNNKEL (reference sequence). The length of the CDR3 is 12 residues. The CDR3 reads CASSTGRDGYTF. The DNA for the CDR3 is TGTGCCAGCAGCACGGGGAGGGATGGCTACACCTTC.

A few counts support this clonotype. This chain links TRBV2 with TRBJ2-7; maybe TRBD1 (6 bases). Per the germline V gene, CDR1 is SNHLY and CDR2 is FYNNEI. The V and J ends lost 5 bases and 6 bases respectively, with 14 bases between them. The CDR3 covers 13 residues. CDR3 DNA sequence: TGTGCCAGCAGTCTGGACAGACGCAGCGAGCAGTACTTC. The encoded protein is CASSLDRRSEQYF. The full variable domain, rest sourced from reference TRBV2 and TRBJ2-7, is EPEVTQTPSHQVTQMGQEVILRCVPISNHLYFYWYRQILGQKVEFLVSFYNNEISEKSEIFDDQFSVERPDGSNFTLKIRSTKLEDSAMYFCASSLDRRSEQYFGPGTRLTVT.

The table lists this clonotype with a few counts. V gene TRBV20-1 combines with J gene TRBJ2-5; no reliable D call. Germline-derived CDR1 and CDR2 are DFQATT and SNEGSKA (reference sequence). The CDR3 is 15 residues long. Trimming took off 3 bases at V and 2 bases at J, with 16 bases between the two ends. This CDR3 is CSASPLGRLQETQYF. The CDR3 DNA reads TGCAGTGCTAGCCCCCTTGGACGGCTACAAGAGACCCAGTACTTC.

The gene calls are TRBV11-2 and TRBJ2-1; D call uncertain. Trimming cost V 5 bases and J 0 bases, with 14 bases left between them. The germline V gene encodes CDR1 SGHAT and CDR2 FQNNGV. This CDR3 has 16 amino acids. The CDR3 DNA is TGTGCCAGCAGCGTCTTATATCTCAGCTCCTACAATGAGCAGTTCTTC. Amino acids: CASSVLYLSSYNEQFF.

The J gene is TRBJ1-2, the V gene TRBV18, with 7 bases lining up with TRBD1. The V segment lost 3 bases and the J segment 7 bases; nucleotides outside the gene matches: 5. The CDR3 has 13 amino acids. Germline V gene lookup returns CDR1 KGHSH and CDR2 LQKENI. CDR3 nucleotide sequence: TGTGCCAGCTCACCTATGGACAGGACTGGCTACACCTTC. The encoded protein is CASSPMDRTGYTF.

This clonotype has a handful of counts. The chain uses TRBV7-9 and TRBJ1-2; D not resolved. With 0 bases removed from V and 8 bases from J, the gap between germline ends came to 13 bases. The CDR3 covers 14 residues. Germline lookup yields CDR1 SEHNR and CDR2 FQNEAQ (reference sequence). DNA for the CDR3: TGTGCCAGCAGCTTAGCGGAAGCGCTGGCAGGCTACACCTTC. Translation: CASSLAEALAGYTF. Supplemented by reference TRBV7-9 and TRBJ1-2, the full variable domain reads DTGVSQNPRHKITKRGQNVTFRCDPISEHNRLYWYRQTLGQGPEFLTYFQNEAQLEKSRLLSDRFSAERPKGSFSTLEIQRTEQGDSAMYLCASSLAEALAGYTFGSGTRLTVV.

This clonotype occurred a few times. The chain has TRBV27 and TRBJ1-5; 8 nucleotides match TRBD1. Trimming at V came to 2 bases and at J to 7 bases, leaving 4 bases not matched to a gene. Per the germline V gene, CDR1 is MNHEY and CDR2 is SMNVEV (reference sequence). CDR3 length: 14 amino acids. In DNA, the CDR3 is TGTGCCAGCAGTTTAGGACAGGGAGGGCAGCCCCAGCATTTT. Its protein is CASSLGQGGQPQHF.

This clonotype turned up a few times. The chain combines TRBV6-2 or TRBV6-3 with TRBJ1-5, with 10 bases that match TRBD1. This CDR3 spans 18 amino acids. The germline V gene encodes CDR1 MNHEY and CDR2 SVGEGT. Losses at the gene ends were 0 bases for V and 3 bases for J; bases not matched to a gene: 8. This CDR3 reads CASSYSITGQGSNQPQHF. The CDR3 DNA sequence: TGTGCCAGCAGTTACTCTATAACGGGACAGGGGTCCAATCAGCCCCAGCATTTT.

This clonotype was seen a few times. This rearrangement joins TRBV6-1 to TRBJ1-6, with D tentatively TRBD1 (5 bases). Germline V CDR1 and CDR2: MNHNS, SASEGT. Deletions cut 1 base from V and 7 bases from J, with 11 bases between. This CDR3 comprises 15 residues. The CDR3 loop reads CASSEGGLGNSPLHF. DNA of the CDR3: TGTGCCAGCAGTGAAGGGGGGTTAGGGAATTCACCCCTCCACTTT.

The CDR3 sequence is CASSGQGENSPLHF. For the CDR3, the DNA is TGTGCCAGCAGTGGACAGGGTGAAAATTCACCCCTCCACTTT. The rearrangement joins TRBV12-3 or TRBV12-4 to TRBJ1-6; 8 bases align to TRBD1. Trimming took 5 bases from V and 7 from J; bases not matched to a gene: 4. The CDR3 is 14 amino acids.

This clonotype was observed a single time. The V and J genes are TRBV19 and TRBJ2-7; 7 positions match TRBD1. V shed 5 bases and J 1 base; nucleotides not matched to a gene: 8. The germline V gene encodes CDR1 LNHDA and CDR2 SQIVND (reference sequence). The CDR3 totals 15 residues. The CDR3 DNA reads as TGTGCCAGTAGTGATTTACAGGGGTCTTCCTACGAGCAGTACTTC. Residues: CASSDLQGSSYEQYF.

V and J are TRBV6-5 and TRBJ1-3, with D unclear. Trimming left V 0 bases short and J 0 bases short, with 9 bases between. The CDR3 is 16 amino acids. Germline-derived CDR1 and CDR2 are MNHEY and SVGAGI. The CDR3 sequence is CASSYSPLSSGNTIYF. For the CDR3, the DNA is TGTGCCAGCAGTTACTCGCCACTAAGCTCTGGAAACACCATATATTTT.

The J gene is TRBJ1-4, the V gene TRBV7-2; weak D call: TRBD1 (5 bases). Germline CDR1 reads SGHTA; CDR2 reads FQGNSA. The CDR3 loop spans 16 amino acids. V was cut by 5 bases and J by 4 bases, with 17 bases left in between. CDR3 sequence reads: CASSGAPGTLNEKLFF. In DNA, the CDR3 is TGTGCCAGCAGCGGGGCGCCAGGGACCCTTAATGAAAAACTGTTTTTT.

The V gene is TRBV9, the J gene TRBJ2-3; TRBD2 is a possible D gene (6 bases). Per germline, CDR1 SGDLS and CDR2 YYNGEE. This CDR3 is 15 amino acids long. Trimming cost V 0 bases and J 6 bases, with 14 bases left between them. The CDR3 loop is CASSVGRGAGDTQYF. DNA of the CDR3: TGTGCCAGCAGCGTAGGACGCGGTGCGGGGGATACGCAGTATTTT.

This clonotype was detected a few times. V is TRBV19 and J is TRBJ1-2; D unresolved. V lost 7 bases and J 3 bases, leaving 15 bases between the germline ends. The CDR3 has 14 amino acids. From germline, CDR1 is LNHDA and CDR2 SQIVND (reference sequence). DNA of the CDR3: TGTGCCAGTACTCCACGGCCAGGCCACTATGGCTACACCTTC. Translating it yields CASTPRPGHYGYTF.

The chain links TRBV3-1 to TRBJ1-1, with TRBD1 identical over 7 bases. The germline gives CDR1 LGHDT, CDR2 YNNKEL (reference sequence). J gave up 6 bases and V 0 bases, and 1 base lay outside the gene matches. CDR3 length equals 13 residues. The CDR3 nucleotides are TGTGCCAGCAGCCAAGATGACAGGGCTGAAGCTTTCTTT. It specifies CASSQDDRAEAFF.

This sequence joins TRBV6-1 and TRBJ1-3; D possibly corresponds to TRBD1 (5 bases). The germline V gene has CDR1 MNHNS and CDR2 SASEGT. With 3 bases removed from V and 0 bases from J, the gap between germline ends came to 9 bases. The CDR3 sequence is 15 residues long. Here the CDR3 DNA reads TGTGCCAGCAGTGAGCAGGGACCCTCTGGAAACACCATATATTTT. Residues: CASSEQGPSGNTIYF.

This clonotype showed up just a few times. V and J are TRBV9 and TRBJ1-2, with 8 bases matching TRBD1. Unmatched junction bases numbered 3, after V lost 3 bases and J lost 2 bases. The CDR3 covers 14 residues. CDR1 SGDLS and CDR2 YYNGEE come from the germline V gene. CDR3 nucleotides: TGTGCCAGCAGCGCGGACAGGGAGAACTATGGCTACACCTTC. Translating it yields CASSADRENYGYTF.